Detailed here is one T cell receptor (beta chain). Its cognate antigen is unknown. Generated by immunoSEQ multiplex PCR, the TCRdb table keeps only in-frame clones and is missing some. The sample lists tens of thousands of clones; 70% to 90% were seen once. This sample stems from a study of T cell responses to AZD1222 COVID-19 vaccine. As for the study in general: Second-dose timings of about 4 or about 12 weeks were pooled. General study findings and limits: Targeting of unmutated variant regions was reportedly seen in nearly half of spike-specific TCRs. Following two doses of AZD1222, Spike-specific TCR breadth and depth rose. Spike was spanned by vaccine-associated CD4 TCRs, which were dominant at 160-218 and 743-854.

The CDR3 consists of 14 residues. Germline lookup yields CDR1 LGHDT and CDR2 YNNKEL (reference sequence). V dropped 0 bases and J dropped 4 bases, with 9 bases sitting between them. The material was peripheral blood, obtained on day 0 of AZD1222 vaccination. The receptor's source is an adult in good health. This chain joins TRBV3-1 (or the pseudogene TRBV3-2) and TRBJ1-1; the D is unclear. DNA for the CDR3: TGTGCCAGCAGCCAAGATCCCCCTACCACTGAAGCTTTCTTT. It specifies CASSQDPPTTEAFF.